These 27 T cell receptor beta chains share one sample of origin, sequenced in a study of cytomegalovirus exposure and HLA in healthy donors. PCR primers comprised 60 Vbeta and 13 Jbeta primers. Profiling relied on immunoSEQ multiplex PCR, and the TCRdb table lists in-frame clones only, not all of them. The sample lists 170,000 or so clones; about four fifths were seen once. Sequenced input: PBMCs. All receptors derive from a boy aged 2 to 10 in good health and CMV-seronegative.

This clone was detected a few times. The chain recombines TRBV6-1 with TRBJ1-5; 9 nucleotides align to TRBD1. V dropped 7 bases and J dropped 5; count of bases not matched to a gene: 6. CDR3 size: 14 residues. The germline V gene encodes CDR1 MNHNS and CDR2 SASEGT. CDR3 coding DNA: TGTGCCAGCATCAGGGACAGGGTAGATCAGCCCCAGCATTTT. Translated: CASIRDRVDQPQHF.

The chain recombines TRBV4-1 with TRBJ2-7; 9 nucleotides line up with TRBD1. The CDR3 spans 14 residues. V was clipped by 3 bases and J by 4 bases; unmatched bases: 4. In germline, CDR1 is MGHRA, CDR2 YSYEKL. The CDR3 loop is CASSHLQGAYEQYF. CDR3 coding DNA: TGCGCCAGCAGCCACCTACAGGGGGCATACGAGCAGTACTTC.

V is TRBV6-6 and J is TRBJ2-2; D perhaps matches TRBD1 (6 bases). Per the germline V gene, CDR1 is MNHNY and CDR2 is SVGAGI (reference sequence). Between the trimmed V and J ends, which lost 6 bases and 2 bases, there was a span of 10 bases. The CDR3 has 14 amino acids. CDR3 nucleotides: TGTGCCAGCAGCCAGGGGCTTAACACCGGGGAGCTGTTTTTT. The encoded protein is CASSQGLNTGELFF.

This rearrangement joins TRBV5-1 to TRBJ2-5; D gene unclear. Deletions cut 0 bases from V and 5 bases from J, with 8 bases between. Germline V gene data show CDR1 as SGHRS and CDR2 as YFSETQ. CDR3 length equals 13 residues. CDR3: CASSLGVGETQYF. The CDR3 DNA reads TGCGCCAGCAGCTTGGGAGTCGGGGAGACCCAGTACTTC.

The genes are TRBV4-1 and TRBJ2-3; possibly TRBD2 for D (6 bases). The germline V gene encodes CDR1 MGHRA and CDR2 YSYEKL. The V gene lost 4 bases and the J gene lost 0 bases, with 20 bases spanning the gap. This CDR3 spans 18 amino acids. The CDR3 loop is CASSLVGGTHASTDTQYF. In DNA form, the CDR3 reads TGCGCCAGCAGCCTCGTGGGCGGGACGCACGCTAGCACAGATACGCAGTATTTT.

This rearrangement joins TRBV27 to TRBJ2-3, with D perhaps TRBD1 (5 bases). With 2 bases removed from V and 2 bases from J, the gap between germline ends came to 17 bases. The CDR3 runs 17 residues. Germline lookup yields CDR1 MNHEY and CDR2 SMNVEV (reference sequence). The CDR3 spells CASSLRGSRSYTDTQYF. CDR3 DNA sequence: TGTGCCAGCAGTTTAAGGGGTTCCCGATCATACACAGATACGCAGTATTTT.

The chain links TRBV2 to TRBJ2-1; 9 bases map to TRBD2. Losses at the gene ends were 6 bases for V and 8 bases for J; bases not matched to a gene: 14. Looked up from germline, CDR1 is SNHLY and CDR2 is FYNNEI. This CDR3 has 16 residues. The CDR3 protein is CASRKRLAVDGYEQFF. The CDR3 nucleotides read TGTGCCAGCAGGAAACGACTAGCGGTCGACGGCTATGAGCAGTTCTTC.

The chain combines TRBV11-3 with TRBJ1-2; the match to TRBD1 covers 9 bases. Germline V lookup: CDR1 SGHNT, CDR2 YENEEA. Trimming cost V 10 bases and J 5 bases; bases outside gene matches: 11. CDR3 length: 14 residues. CDR3 coding DNA: TGTGCCACCCGGGACAGGGAGGAGGATTATGGCTACACCTTC. Amino acid sequence: CATRDREEDYGYTF.

The genes are TRBV28 and TRBJ2-7; D is ambiguous. Germline CDR1 and CDR2: MDHEN and SYDVKM. There are 12 residues in the CDR3. The V end was cut by 5 bases, the J end by 4 bases, with 9 bases between. CDR3 region: CASSPRGYEQYF. In nucleotides, the CDR3 is TGTGCCAGCAGTCCCCGAGGATACGAGCAGTACTTC.

V usage is TRBV5-1 and J usage is TRBJ2-3, with TRBD2 identical over 8 bases. CDR1 and CDR2 from the germline V gene are SGHRS and YFSETQ. V trimming: 4 bases; J trimming: 6 bases; junction bases outside the gene matches: 7. This CDR3 contains 14 residues. The chain's CDR3 is CASSPGGGSDTQYF. The CDR3 nucleotides read TGCGCCAGCAGCCCCGGGGGGGGAAGTGATACGCAGTATTTT.

The table lists this clone with a count of one. V and J are TRBV28 and TRBJ1-1, with 7 positions matching TRBD1. The CDR3 sequence is 14 residues long. The trim removed 6 bases at V and 4 bases at J, leaving 8 bases unmatched. Germline V gene data show CDR1 as MDHEN and CDR2 as SYDVKM. The CDR3 coding sequence is TGTGCCAGCAGGCCGAGGGGGCTGGGCACTGAAGCTTTCTTT. Its protein product is CASRPRGLGTEAFF.

CDR3 in DNA: TGTGCCAGCAACCAGGGGGTTCCATACGAGCAGTACTTC. As protein: CASNQGVPYEQYF. This sequence joins TRBV7-2 and TRBJ2-7, with 7 bases fitting TRBD1. V gave up 7 bases and J gave up 4 bases; unmatched junction bases: 7. The CDR3 is made up of 13 amino acids. Looked up from germline, CDR1 is SGHTA and CDR2 is FQGNSA.

As for this clone: The limits of the CDR3 on the DNA are not certain, so only TCRdb's listed CDR3 is given. The chain has TRBV29-1 and TRBJ1-2; the table's D gene call, TRBD1, was not cross checked with the DNA. Germline CDR1 is SQVTM and CDR2 is ANQGSEA. 14 amino acids form the CDR3, both terminal residues included. The chain's CDR3 is CSVGTGTANYGYPF.

This sequence joins TRBV7-9 and TRBJ2-7; D might be TRBD2 (6 bases). The CDR3 runs to 15 residues. V was cut by 2 bases and J by 0 bases, with 11 bases left in between. Germline lookup yields CDR1 SEHNR and CDR2 FQNEAQ (reference sequence). CDR3 region: CASSLRRDGSYEQYF. The CDR3 DNA sequence: TGTGCCAGCAGCTTAAGGAGGGATGGCTCCTACGAGCAGTACTTC. Looking up the rest from reference TRBV7-9 and TRBJ2-7 gives the full variable domain: DTGVSQNPRHKITKRGQNVTFRCDPISEHNRLYWYRQTLGQGPEFLTYFQNEAQLEKSRLLSDRFSAERPKGSFSTLEIQRTEQGDSAMYLCASSLRRDGSYEQYFGPGTRLTVT.

The chain uses TRBV6-1 and TRBJ2-5; TRBD1 is a possible D gene (6 bases). The better agreement between TRBJ2-7 and the DNA end casts doubt on the J call. The CDR3 loop spans 15 amino acids. Germline CDR1 MNHNS, CDR2 SASEGT. The CDR3 spells CASSIIRGPDYEQYF. The CDR3 nucleotides are TGTGCCAGCAGCATCATCAGGGGCCCCGATTACGAGCAGTACTTC.

This chain uses TRBV10-3 with TRBJ1-1, with a tentative D call TRBD1 (5 bases). V lost 6 bases and J 5 bases, leaving 10 bases between the germline ends. Germline CDR1 ENHRY, CDR2 SYGVKD. This CDR3 region has 12 residues. In nucleotides, the CDR3 is TGTGCCATCAGGGTACGGGGGACTGAAGCTTTCTTT. It encodes CAIRVRGTEAFF.

J is TRBJ2-5 and V is TRBV6-5; TRBD2 matches 8 bases. Germline CDR1 is MNHEY and CDR2 is SVGAGI. The junction had 9 bases not matched to a gene; V was cut back by 11 bases and J by 1 base. The CDR3 totals 14 residues. The CDR3 coding sequence is TGTGCCTCCCGAGGGCGGGAGGTCCAAGAGACCCAGTACTTC. Protein: CASRGREVQETQYF.

This clone was found a few times. This chain links TRBV18 with TRBJ2-7, with D possibly TRBD2 on 5 matching bases. Germline lookup yields CDR1 KGHSH and CDR2 LQKENI. The CDR3 is 12 residues long. The germline V and J ends were trimmed by 3 bases and 2 bases, with 5 bases remaining between them. This CDR3 reads CASSPGTYEQYF. The DNA for the CDR3 is TGTGCCAGCTCACCCGGGACCTACGAGCAGTACTTC.

Turning to this clone: Other nucleotide sequences from this sample produce the same CDR3. This rearrangement joins TRBV2 to TRBJ2-1, with TRBD1 identical over 7 bases. CDR1 SNHLY and CDR2 FYNNEI come from the germline V gene. The V gene end was trimmed by 9 bases and the J gene end by 3 bases; junction bases not matched to a gene: 8. The length of the CDR3 is 14 residues. CDR3 loop: CASEARTGYNEQFF. In DNA, the CDR3 is TGTGCCAGTGAGGCCCGGACAGGCTACAATGAGCAGTTCTTC.

The gene calls are TRBV4-2 and TRBJ2-2; no firm D call. The CDR3 runs to 16 residues. Germline V lookup: CDR1 LGHNA, CDR2 YNFKEQ. With 3 bases removed from V and 0 bases from J, the gap between germline ends came to 11 bases. CDR3 sequence: CASSHPGGANTGELFF. The CDR3 region has the DNA TGTGCCAGCAGCCACCCCGGCGGCGCGAACACCGGGGAGCTGTTTTTT.

The chain uses TRBV28 and TRBJ1-2; 11 bases are shared with TRBD1. The CDR3 totals 16 residues. CDR1 and CDR2 from the germline V gene are MDHEN and SYDVKM. The trim removed 4 bases at V and 4 bases at J, leaving 8 bases unmatched. The CDR3 here is CASSSRTGGFIYGYTF. The DNA of the CDR3 is TGTGCCAGCAGTTCTAGGACAGGGGGCTTTATCTATGGCTACACCTTC.

The V gene is TRBV6-1, the J gene TRBJ2-3; perhaps TRBD1 as D (6 bases). There are 12 residues in the CDR3. CDR1 is MNHNS, CDR2 SASEGT, per germline. V lost 6 bases to trimming and J lost 7 bases, with 11 bases between them. The CDR3, as DNA: TGTGCCAGCAGACGGGACATCAATACGCAGTATTTT. Amino acids: CASRRDINTQYF.

The chain carries TRBV9 and TRBJ2-7; TRBD1 matches 11 bases. This CDR3 is built from 15 residues. The germline CDR1 and CDR2 sequences are SGDLS and YYNGEE. Trimming removed 0 bases from V and 3 bases from J; junction bases left unmatched: 2. The CDR3 sequence: CASSVGDRGYYEQYF. The CDR3 DNA reads as TGTGCCAGCAGCGTAGGGGACAGGGGGTACTACGAGCAGTACTTC.

CDR3 in DNA: TGCAGCGTCGTCTGGGGGGACAGGGACTCCTACGAGCAGTACTTC. Translated, it gives CSVVWGDRDSYEQYF. V gene TRBV29-1 combines with J gene TRBJ2-7; 9 bases match TRBD1. CDR3 length equals 15 residues. Germline-derived CDR1 and CDR2 are SQVTM and ANQGSEA. Trimming at V came to 6 bases and at J to 0 bases, leaving 9 bases not matched to a gene.

V usage is TRBV2 and J usage is TRBJ2-1; perhaps TRBD1 as D (6 bases). The V gene's germline CDR1 is SNHLY and CDR2 FYNNEI. V was cut by 1 base and J by 10 bases, with 14 bases left in between. This CDR3 region has 14 residues. CDR3 amino acids: CASSEDGTGTEQFF. CDR3 bases: TGTGCCAGCAGTGAAGATGGGACCGGGACAGAGCAGTTCTTC.

The V and J genes are TRBV5-1 and TRBJ2-7, with 12 nucleotides matching TRBD2. The germline CDR1 and CDR2 sequences are SGHRS and YFSETQ. After removal of 1 base from V and 3 bases from J, the junction contained 5 bases not matched to a gene. The CDR3 runs to 16 residues. In nucleotides, the CDR3 is TGCGCCAGCAGCTTGAGTTTGACTAGCGGGAGCTACGAGCAGTACTTC. Its translation: CASSLSLTSGSYEQYF.

The CDR3 DNA reads as TGCGCCAGCAGCCCCCTAGGGACTAGCGGGCCTTCTAGCACAGATACGCAGTATTTT. Translating gives CASSPLGTSGPSSTDTQYF. The chain employs TRBV4-1 and TRBJ2-3; 12 nucleotides line up with TRBD2. Per germline, CDR1 MGHRA and CDR2 YSYEKL. CDR3 length: 19 residues. Unmatched junction bases numbered 11, after V lost 4 bases and J lost 0 bases.